The rows below give T cell receptor beta chains drawn from one sample of a study of T cell responses to AZD1222 COVID-19 vaccine. Generated by immunoSEQ multiplex PCR, the TCRdb table keeps only in-frame clones and is missing some. This sample has approximately 180,000 clones, with around nine tenths found just once. Source: peripheral blood, taken 28 days after the second dose of the MenACWY control vaccine. The receptors come from an adult who received the MenACWY meningococcal vaccine as a control. The CDR3 runs from the conserved cysteine through the conserved F or W. Each record gives: J gene, CDR3 length, V gene, CDR3 protein.

TRBJ1-1	15	TRBV7-8	CASESFRNMNTEAFF
TRBJ2-1	12	TRBV7-2	CASSFIYNEQFF
TRBJ2-3	15	TRBV5-4	CASSLPQGRTDTQYF
TRBJ2-4	12	TRBV6-5	CASRTQENIQYF
TRBJ2-3	15	TRBV2	CARGTSGRAPDTQYF
TRBJ2-2	15	TRBV2	CASSEARGRTGELFF
TRBJ2-3	13	TRBV29-1	CTVPGLATDTQYF
TRBJ1-2	15	TRBV28	CASSTQGAMLLGYTF
TRBJ2-3	12	TRBV10-1	CASSADTDTQYF
TRBJ2-7	17	TRBV28	CASSPRFLRESSYEQYF
TRBJ2-5	15	TRBV7-3	CASSLTAQGPETQYF
TRBJ1-4	15	TRBV7-9	CASSQEGLSSEKLFF
TRBJ2-7	14	TRBV6-1	CASSEGEGTYEQYF
TRBJ2-3	16	TRBV6-5	CASSYSSGYTGDTQYF
TRBJ1-4	13	TRBV5-1	CASSQVINEKLFF